The 21 T cell receptor beta chains below come from one sample, sequenced in a study of graft-versus-host responses after intestinal transplantation. Plated together were about 200,000 CFSE-labeled responder cells and about 200,000 irradiated, violet-dye-labeled stimulator cells. Generated by immunoSEQ multiplex PCR, the TCRdb table keeps only in-frame clones and is missing some. The data show more than 15,000 clones, approximately 39% seen once. The material sequenced was alloreactive CD8+ T cells from a mixed lymphocyte reaction culture, taken before intestinal transplant. The subset was: CFSE-low proliferating T cells sorted from approximately 6-day pre-transplant mixed lymphocyte reaction (GvH or HvG direction). These receptors came from a human patient who received an intestinal transplant.

This clone occurred a few times. The chain joins TRBV7-8 to TRBJ2-1; a weak D match, TRBD1 (6 bases). Trimming left V 5 bases short and J 7 bases short, with 15 bases between. Germline values: CDR1 SGHVS, CDR2 FQNEAQ. The CDR3 contains 14 residues. The CDR3 bases are TGTGCCAGCAGCCCATATCCTAGGGGGAATGAGCAGTTCTTC. This encodes CASSPYPRGNEQFF.

The CDR3 bases are TGTGCCAGTAGTATCAGACAGCGGGGGACCGGGGAGCTGTTTTTT. Encoded protein: CASSIRQRGTGELFF. The chain recombines TRBV19 with TRBJ2-2, with 8 positions matching TRBD2. This CDR3 contains 15 residues. V gave up 3 bases and J gave up 5 bases; unmatched junction bases: 5. Germline loops: CDR1 LNHDA, CDR2 SQIVND (reference sequence).

V and J are TRBV19 and TRBJ2-3, with TRBD2 matching 10 bases. The CDR3 is made up of 12 amino acids. CDR1 and CDR2 (germline): LNHDA, SQIVND (reference sequence). The CDR3 DNA is TGTGCTGTAGCGGGAGGACCAGATACGCAGTATTTT. Amino acid sequence: CAVAGGPDTQYF.

Here the CDR3 reads CASSVPRGRKYGYTF. CDR3 DNA sequence: TGTGCCAGTAGTGTACCGAGGGGACGGAAATACGGCTACACCTTC. This chain joins TRBV19 and TRBJ1-2, with D perhaps matching TRBD1 (5 bases). Between the trimmed V and J ends, which lost 5 bases and 8 bases, there was a span of 21 bases. Looked up from germline, CDR1 is LNHDA and CDR2 is SQIVND (reference sequence). This CDR3 is built from 15 residues.

This sequence joins TRBV18 and TRBJ2-7; D is unclear. The CDR3 contains 13 residues. V lost 5 bases and J lost 2, with 10 bases in between. The germline V gene has CDR1 KGHSH and CDR2 LQKENI. CDR3 protein: CASSYSLPYEQYF. CDR3 bases: TGTGCCAGCTCATACTCACTACCCTACGAGCAGTACTTC.

This clone was seen a handful of times. The chain uses TRBV7-9 and TRBJ1-2; a possible D gene is TRBD1 (6 bases). The germline gives CDR1 SEHNR, CDR2 FQNEAQ (reference sequence). V shed 5 bases and J shed 5 bases, with 15 bases lying between them. The CDR3 contains 14 residues. CDR3 in DNA: TGTGCCAGCAGCCAAGCCGGGACACCTTATGGCTACACCTTC. Translated: CASSQAGTPYGYTF.

This clone was seen more than once but under ten times. A junction end diverges from the germline sequence, so it may reflect a read error. The chain links TRBV5-4 to TRBJ2-1; TRBD2 agrees at 10 bases. Germline CDR1 and CDR2: SGHNT and YYREEE (reference sequence). The CDR3 runs 16 residues. Written as DNA, the CDR3 is TGCGCCAGCAGCCAAACCTTAGCGGGAGGTGTCAATGAGCAGTTCTTC. Translation gives CASSQTLAGGVNEQFF. Full variable domain (rest looked up from reference TRBV5-4 and TRBJ2-1): ETGVTQSPTHLIKTRGQQVTLRCSSQSGHNTVSWYQQALGQGPQFIFQYYREEENGRGNFPPRFSGLQFPNYSSELNVNALELDDSALYLCASSQTLAGGVNEQFFGPGTRLTVL.

This clone was seen a few times. CDR3 DNA: TGCGCCAGCAGCTTGGTTTATGCGACTAGCGGGGTATCCTACAATGAGCAGTTCTTC. Translating it yields CASSLVYATSGVSYNEQFF. The chain combines TRBV5-1 with TRBJ2-1, with 11 nucleotides matching TRBD2. V was clipped by 0 bases and J by 1 base; unmatched bases: 9. CDR3 size: 19 residues. Germline assignment: CDR1 SGHRS and CDR2 YFSETQ. The entire variable domain, with the rest obtained from reference TRBV5-1 and TRBJ2-1, is as follows: KAGVTQTPRYLIKTRGQQVTLSCSPISGHRSVSWYQQTPGQGLQFLFEYFSETQRNKGNFPGRFSGRQFSNSRSEMNVSTLELGDSALYLCASSLVYATSGVSYNEQFFGPGTRLTVL.

The chain has TRBV6-6 and TRBJ2-7, with D perhaps assigned TRBD1 or TRBD2 (5 bases each). V was pared by 2 bases and J by 6 bases, with 5 bases between. Germline lookup yields CDR1 MNHNY and CDR2 SVGAGI (reference sequence). The length of the CDR3 is 11 residues. CDR3 loop: CASSYGGEQYF. CDR3 sequence (DNA): TGTGCCAGCAGTTACGGGGGCGAGCAGTACTTC.

V is TRBV10-2 and J is TRBJ2-1; 10 bases are a match to TRBD2. The V gene end was trimmed by 0 bases and the J gene end by 4 bases; junction bases not matched to a gene: 9. Germline values: CDR1 WSHSY, CDR2 SAAADI. This CDR3 is built from 18 residues. The CDR3 sequence: CASSESPSGRPIYNEQFF. CDR3 coding DNA: TGCGCCAGCAGTGAGTCGCCTAGCGGGAGACCCATATACAATGAGCAGTTCTTC.

The chain uses TRBV18 and TRBJ1-2; 7 bases align to TRBD1. Germline V lookup: CDR1 KGHSH, CDR2 LQKENI. This CDR3 has 16 amino acids. The junction had 11 bases not matched to a gene; V was cut back by 4 bases and J by 3 bases. The CDR3, as DNA: TGTGCCAGCTCACTATCCGACAGGGAAGGGGACTATGGCTACACCTTC. Translation gives CASSLSDREGDYGYTF.

As concerns this clone: It is likely a read error: a sequence one base away is far more abundant. Other nucleotide sequences from this sample produce the same CDR3. The genes are TRBV27 and TRBJ1-2; D gene unclear. Germline V lookup: CDR1 MNHEY, CDR2 SMNVEV (reference sequence). With 4 bases removed from V and 0 bases from J, the gap between germline ends came to 9 bases. CDR3 length: 14 amino acids. CDR3 in amino acids: CASSSDGANYGYTF. DNA for the CDR3: TGTGCCAGCAGTTCGGACGGCGCTAACTATGGCTACACCTTC.

This clone was detected only a few times. The genes are TRBV5-5 and TRBJ1-2, with D unresolved. The CDR3 contains 14 residues. Germline CDR1 SGHKS, CDR2 YYEKEE (reference sequence). V was shortened by 0 bases and J by 4 bases, with 10 bases between the two germline ends. CDR3 protein: CASSLAPHFYGYTF. As DNA, the CDR3 is TGTGCCAGCAGCTTGGCTCCCCACTTCTATGGCTACACCTTC.

The chain joins TRBV7-2 to TRBJ2-7, with a possible D match to TRBD1 (6 bases). Germline V CDR1 and CDR2: SGHTA, FQGNSA. The CDR3 is 16 amino acids. V lost 4 bases to trimming and J lost 0 bases, with 16 bases between them. As DNA, the CDR3 is TGTGCCAGCAGCTACGAATGGACAGCCCTCTCCTACGAGCAGTACTTC. The encoded protein is CASSYEWTALSYEQYF.

The chain couples TRBV28 to TRBJ2-1; the match to TRBD2 covers 7 bases. Germline V gene lookup returns CDR1 MDHEN and CDR2 SYDVKM. V shed 2 bases, J shed 4 bases, and the junction held 5 bases outside the gene matches. The length of the CDR3 is 15 residues. CDR3 amino acids: CASSLTASGYNEQFF. CDR3 sequence (DNA): TGTGCCAGCAGTTTAACGGCTAGCGGTTACAATGAGCAGTTCTTC.

The chain links TRBV6-5 to TRBJ2-5, with a possible D match to TRBD2 (6 bases). Per germline, CDR1 MNHEY and CDR2 SVGAGI. This CDR3 is 15 amino acids long. V was trimmed by 3 bases and J by 2 bases, leaving 13 bases between them. The chain's CDR3 is CASSYYGTDQETQYF. For the CDR3, the DNA is TGTGCCAGCAGTTATTACGGGACTGATCAAGAGACCCAGTACTTC.

J is TRBJ2-5 and V is TRBV7-8; 9 bases map to TRBD2. The J call is in doubt because the DNA end fits TRBJ2-7 better. Per the germline V gene, CDR1 is SGHVS and CDR2 is FQNEAQ. This CDR3 spans 14 amino acids. Written as DNA, the CDR3 is TGTGCCAGCAGCTTTAGCGGGGGACCCTACGAGCAGTACTTC. It codes for CASSFSGGPYEQYF.

This clone was observed a handful of times. This CDR3 is CASSYSDTGNEQFF. The CDR3 DNA is TGTGCCAGCAGTTACTCGGACACGGGCAATGAGCAGTTCTTC. The chain combines TRBV6-6 with TRBJ2-1, with D maybe TRBD1 (5 bases). This CDR3 is 14 amino acids long. Germline V lookup: CDR1 MNHNY, CDR2 SVGAGI (reference sequence). V lost 0 bases and J 6 bases, leaving 9 bases between the germline ends.

This clone was detected once. This chain uses TRBV27 with TRBJ1-2; unclear D gene. V lost 3 bases, J lost 5 bases, and 16 bases lay in between. The CDR3 has 15 amino acids. CDR1 is MNHEY and CDR2 is SMNVEV in the germline V gene (reference sequence). Here the CDR3 reads CASSFGGNWAYGYTF. The CDR3 bases are TGTGCCAGCAGTTTTGGAGGGAACTGGGCATATGGCTACACCTTC.

This rearrangement joins TRBV27 to TRBJ2-7; TRBD1 might be the D (6 bases). Germline CDR1 MNHEY, CDR2 SMNVEV (reference sequence). V was trimmed by 2 bases and J by 3 bases, leaving 8 bases between them. The CDR3 consists of 13 residues. The CDR3: CASSLGTHYEQYF. The CDR3 nucleotides are TGTGCCAGCAGTTTAGGGACACACTACGAGCAGTACTTC.

By share, this clone ranks as medium-sized. This chain uses TRBV13 with TRBJ2-1, with unresolved D. This CDR3 contains 15 residues. Germline V gene sequence: CDR1 PRHDT, CDR2 FYEKMQ (reference sequence). Trimming pared 3 bases from V and 0 bases from J, leaving 9 bases between. Here the CDR3 DNA reads TGTGCCAGCAGCTTCCCGGAAAGCTCCTACAATGAGCAGTTCTTC. Protein sequence: CASSFPESSYNEQFF.